This T cell receptor beta chain was retrieved from a study of T cells after yellow fever vaccination (dated by TCRdb to about 2019). Study-wide context: The SMART-Seq v4 Ultra Low Input RNA kit was used to prepare libraries from fractions with low cell numbers. The cohort comprised two healthy male donors, one aged 18 to 29 and one aged 30 to 40 years. To follow T-cell clones before and after primary and booster YFV17D yellow fever vaccination, bulk TCR alpha and beta repertoires were sequenced over time. Blood was drawn at multiple timepoints before and after primary and secondary immunization, with bulk PBMC replicates and cell subsets isolated.

Inclusive of the bounding cysteine and phenylalanine, the CDR3 is 13 residues long. The DNA shown is the 39-base CDR3, in frame from base 1. Looking up the germline V gene yields CDR1 SGHAT and CDR2 FQNNGV. V is shortened by 4 bases, J by 8 bases, and the region joining them spans 9 bases. Concerning this clonotype itself: What this receptor recognizes is not known. No base-level quality is on record; no much larger clone is a single base apart.

TCR cDNA was synthesized by 5'RACE template switching, through which a universal primer site and unique molecular identifiers were introduced. Priming of cDNA synthesis was performed from both the TCR alpha and TCR beta constant segments. Library amplification involved two PCR steps, and the second step added sample barcodes and sequencing adapters. Sequencing of the libraries was done on either Illumina HiSeq 2500 (2x100 bp) or NovaSeq (2x150 bp). The published analysis was carried out like this. Reads were demultiplexed and collapsed into UMI consensus sequences with MIGEC, and V(D)J alignment was performed with MiXCR. Vaccine-responding clonotypes were defined with edgeR using replicate PBMC samples, requiring FDR below 0.01 and a log2 fold change above 5 up to day 15. Each bulk clonotype was labeled CD4 or CD8 based on which sequenced repertoire, CD4 or CD8, contained the clonotype at higher abundance. TCRdb handled the public reads itself, with Q25 trimming in fastp and clone calling in MiXCR, and kept productive beta chains. One record per CDR3 amino acid sequence lists the most common genes and DNA. Clone size and V and J calls follow TCRdb, not the original study. Present in this sample are about 400,000 distinct CDR3 sequences, 11% of which were seen just once. Less than 20% of the sample is held by the ten biggest clonotypes.

The treatment or condition label for this specimen denotes: live attenuated yellow fever vaccine strain. At each blood-draw timepoint, two biological replicates of bulk PBMCs were collected. A standard Ficoll-Paque protocol was used to isolate PBMCs from peripheral blood. RNA was extracted with TriZol from bulk PBMCs, CD4 and CD8 fractions, and dextramer-positive and dextramer-negative fractions. Paper-wide results and their limitations: FACS-sorted repertoires could contain abundant contaminating clonotypes from the bulk population, so computational filtering was required. A small fraction of clonotypes showed up in both the CD4 and CD8 compartments, probably as a result of convergent recombination. The secondary T-cell response was weaker than the primary response but faster, peaking on day 5 instead of day 15. Only a couple of donors were included in the study, so the extent to which the findings can be generalized is limited. Most clones expanded after primary vaccination (almost 97% of CD4 and around nine tenths of CD8) were re-detected after the booster, suggesting that broad memory maintenance occurred.

This sequence originates from a man aged 18-30 years who received the YFV17D yellow fever vaccine. The chain is encoded by TRBV11-2 joined to TRBJ1-6; no D gene call is confident. This specimen was PBMCs, taken on the day of the first yellow fever vaccination. The sequenced DNA is TGTGCCAGCAGCTCCCCCTTTTATTCACCCCTCCACTTT. It translates to CASSSPFYSPLHF.